A selection of T cell receptor beta chains follows, all from one sample in a study of OX40 agonist ivuxolimab in advanced cancers. The data were produced by immunoSEQ multiplex PCR, yet TCRdb's version contains in-frame clones alone and is incomplete. The sample shows 60,000 to 85,000 clones, 80% to 90% of them seen only once. The specimen was CD4+ or CD8+ T cells sorted from blood, collected in a trial of the OX40 agonist ivuxolimab. The receptors here all came from an adult with an advanced solid tumor such as melanoma, head and neck, liver or kidney cancer. Both conserved end residues are part of each CDR3. The D gene is left open where the match is weak. Size is stated for part of the rows, as once, few or many counts, or as a class when the clone is expanded.

-	TRBV5-4	TRBJ1-1	-	TGTGCCAGCAGCGCCTGGGTGAACACTGAAGCTTTCTTT	CASSAWVNTEAFF
-	TRBV29-1	TRBJ1-4	-	TGCAGCGTTGGACAGCAGGGAAGTGAAAAACTGTTTTTT	CSVGQQGSEKLFF
-	TRBV7-2	TRBJ2-3	-	TGTGCCAGCAGCTTGTTGGGCGGTCTAGGCCCAGATACGCAGTATTTT	CASSLLGGLGPDTQYF
-	TRBV28	TRBJ1-3	-	TGTGCCAGCAGAGGGTTTGGAAACACCATATATTTT	CASRGFGNTIYF
TRBD2	TRBV4-3	TRBJ2-3	-	TGCGCCAGCAGCCGGGGACTAGCGGGGACGAGCACAGATACGCAGTATTTT	CASSRGLAGTSTDTQYF
-	TRBV5-1	TRBJ1-4	-	TGCGCCAGCAGCTCAACCACTGCAACTAATGAAAAACTGTTTTTT	CASSSTTATNEKLFF
-	TRBV7-2	TRBJ2-1	once	TGTGCCAGCAGCTTCGGACTTTCCCCCACGGATGAGCAGTTCTTC	CASSFGLSPTDEQFF
TRBD1	TRBV7-9	TRBJ2-5	-	TGTGCCAGCAGCTTAACAGGGGGTCGAGAGACCCAGTACTTC	CASSLTGGRETQYF
-	TRBV10-2	TRBJ2-7	few	TGCGCCAGCAGCCGAGGGGGGGGCGAGCAGTACTTC	CASSRGGGEQYF
TRBD2	TRBV4-3	TRBJ2-2	-	TGCGCCAGCAGCCTAGCGGGGGGCCAGAACACCGGGGAGCTGTTTTTT	CASSLAGGQNTGELFF
-	TRBV14	TRBJ1-1	-	TGTGCCAGCAGCCTAATACTGAACACTGAAGCTTTCTTT	CASSLILNTEAFF
-	TRBV6-5	TRBJ2-1	-	TGTGCCAGCAGTTACACGGGTGGGACCTACAATGAGCAGTTCTTC	CASSYTGGTYNEQFF
TRBD1	TRBV5-1	TRBJ2-2	-	TGCGCCAGCAGCCCACAGGGGGGAAGGACCGGGGAGCTGTTTTTT	CASSPQGGRTGELFF
-	TRBV7-8	TRBJ1-5	-	TGTGCCAGCAGCTTCGGGGGGCGAACTAATCAGCCCCAGCATTTT	CASSFGGRTNQPQHF
-	TRBV6-8	TRBJ2-3	few	TGTGCCAGCAGTGACACAGATACGCAGTATTTT	CASSDTDTQYF
TRBD2	TRBV23-1	TRBJ2-1	-	TGCGCCAGGCGGGGGGTCTACAATGAGCAGTTCTTC	CARRGVYNEQFF
-	TRBV25-1	TRBJ2-1	once	TGTGCCAGCAGTGAAGGGGGCTCCTACAATGAGCAGTTCTTC	CASSEGGSYNEQFF
TRBD1	TRBV30	TRBJ2-1	-	TGTGCCTGGCGAACCACAGGGGCCAATGAGCAGTTCTTC	CAWRTTGANEQFF
-	TRBV18	TRBJ2-7	-	TGTGCCAGCTCACCCCGTAGGGGGGCCATCTCCTACGAGCAGTACTTC	CASSPRRGAISYEQYF
TRBD1	TRBV27	TRBJ1-4	-	TGTGCCAGCAGTTCGGACAGGGGGAGAGAAAAACTGTTTTTT	CASSSDRGREKLFF
-	TRBV30	TRBJ1-4	-	TGTGCCTGGTCCGTTAAGATGGGTGAAAAACTGTTTTTT	CAWSVKMGEKLFF
-	TRBV7-2	TRBJ2-3	-	TGTGCCAGCAGTATCGGCGCGGGTATACGCACAGATACGCAGTATTTT	CASSIGAGIRTDTQYF
-	TRBV19	TRBJ1-6	-	TGTGCCAGTAGTAAAAGACAGGCCGGGGGCTCACCCCTCCACTTT	CASSKRQAGGSPLHF
-	TRBV20-1	TRBJ2-7	-	TGCAGTGCTCCTCTTGGTTACGAGCAGTACTTC	CSAPLGYEQYF
-	TRBV6-1	TRBJ2-6	few	TGTGCCAGCAGTGAAGTGGGCAACTCTGGGGCCAACGTCCTGACTTTC	CASSEVGNSGANVLTF